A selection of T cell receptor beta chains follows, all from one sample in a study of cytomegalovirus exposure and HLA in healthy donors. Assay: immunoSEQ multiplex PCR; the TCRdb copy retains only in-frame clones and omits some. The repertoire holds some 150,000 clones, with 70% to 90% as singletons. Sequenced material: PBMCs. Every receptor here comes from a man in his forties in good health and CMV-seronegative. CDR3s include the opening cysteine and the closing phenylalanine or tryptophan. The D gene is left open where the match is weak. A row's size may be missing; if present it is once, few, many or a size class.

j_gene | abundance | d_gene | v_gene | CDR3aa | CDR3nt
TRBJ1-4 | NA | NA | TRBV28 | CASSSWGATNEKLFF | TGTGCCAGCAGTAGTTGGGGGGCAACTAATGAAAAACTGTTTTTT
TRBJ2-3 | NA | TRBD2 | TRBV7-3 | CASSLVAGASTDTQYF | TGTGCCAGCAGCTTGGTAGCGGGAGCTAGCACAGATACGCAGTATTTT
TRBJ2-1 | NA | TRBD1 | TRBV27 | CASSPRTGAYNEQFF | TGTGCCAGCAGTCCGCGGACAGGGGCCTACAATGAGCAGTTCTTC
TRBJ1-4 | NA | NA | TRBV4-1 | CASSQDSFNEKLFF | TGCGCCAGCAGCCAAGATTCCTTTAATGAAAAACTGTTTTTT
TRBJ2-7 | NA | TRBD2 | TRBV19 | CASSMIGLAGGPRNEQYF | TGTGCCAGTAGTATGATAGGACTAGCGGGAGGTCCTCGGAACGAGCAGTACTTC
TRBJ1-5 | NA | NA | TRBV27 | CASKSDFSDQPQHF | TGTGCCAGCAAGTCGGACTTTTCCGATCAGCCCCAGCATTTT
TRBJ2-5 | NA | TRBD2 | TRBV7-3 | CASSIGTSGETQYF | TGTGCCAGCAGCATAGGGACTAGCGGTGAGACCCAGTACTTC
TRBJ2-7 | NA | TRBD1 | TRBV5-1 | CASSLALRDRGHEQYF | TGCGCCAGCAGCTTGGCACTTAGGGACAGGGGCCACGAGCAGTACTTC
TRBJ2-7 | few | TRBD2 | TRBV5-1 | CASSTISGLAGGPIYEQYF | TGCGCCAGCAGCACAATTTCGGGACTAGCGGGAGGGCCGATATACGAGCAGTACTTC
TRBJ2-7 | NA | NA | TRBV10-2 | CASSETSLYEQYF | TGCGCCAGCAGTGAGACTAGTCTTTACGAGCAGTACTTC
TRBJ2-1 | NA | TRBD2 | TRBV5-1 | CASSLLAGVTYNEQFF | TGCGCCAGCAGCCTTCTAGCGGGAGTAACCTACAATGAGCAGTTCTTC
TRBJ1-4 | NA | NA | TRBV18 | CASSPGGAGEKLFF | TGTGCCAGCTCACCGGGGGGGGCCGGTGAAAAACTGTTTTTT
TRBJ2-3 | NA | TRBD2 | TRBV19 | CASSLAGGGDTQYF | TGTGCCAGTAGTCTAGCGGGGGGAGGAGATACGCAGTATTTT
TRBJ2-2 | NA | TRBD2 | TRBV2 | CASSLGLAGELFF | TGTGCCAGCAGTCTAGGACTAGCCGGGGAGCTGTTTTTT
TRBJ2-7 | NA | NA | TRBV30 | CAWTPGAGEQYF | TGTGCCTGGACTCCAGGGGCTGGCGAGCAGTACTTC
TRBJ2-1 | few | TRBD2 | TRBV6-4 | CASSDSGTSGFNEQFF | TGTGCCAGCAGTGACTCAGGGACTAGCGGGTTCAATGAGCAGTTCTTC
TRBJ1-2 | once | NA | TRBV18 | CASSPVSGATNYGYTF | TGTGCCAGCTCACCAGTGAGTGGGGCGACTAACTATGGCTACACCTTC
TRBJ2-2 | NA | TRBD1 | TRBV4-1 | CASSQEGDRGPNTGELFF | TGCGCCAGCAGCCAAGAAGGGGACAGGGGACCAAACACCGGGGAGCTGTTTTTT
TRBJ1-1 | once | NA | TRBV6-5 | CASSYSRGTMNTEAFF | TGTGCCAGCAGTTACTCAAGGGGGACCATGAACACTGAAGCTTTCTTT
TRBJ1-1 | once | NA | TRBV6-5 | CASSYSTVNTEAFF | TGTGCCAGCAGTTACTCGACAGTTAACACTGAAGCTTTCTTT
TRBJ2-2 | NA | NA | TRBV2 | CASSSGGMTGELFF | TGTGCCAGCAGCTCCGGCGGGATGACCGGGGAGCTGTTTTTT
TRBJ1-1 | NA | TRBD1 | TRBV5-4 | CASGGQGNTEAFF | TGTGCCAGCGGCGGACAGGGGAACACTGAAGCTTTCTTT
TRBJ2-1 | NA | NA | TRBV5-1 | CASSVRAGASFNEQFF | TGCGCCAGCAGTGTTAGGGCAGGGGCCTCCTTCAATGAGCAGTTCTTC
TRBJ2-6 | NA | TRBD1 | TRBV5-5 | CASSPQGAGGANVLTF | TGTGCCAGCAGCCCCCAGGGGGCGGGTGGGGCCAACGTCCTGACTTTC
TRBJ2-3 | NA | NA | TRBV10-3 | CAISESSTDTQYF | TGTGCCATCAGTGAGTCATCAACAGATACGCAGTATTTT
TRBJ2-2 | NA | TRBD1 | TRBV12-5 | CASGLVLGGQGARTGELFF | TGTGCTAGTGGTTTGGTATTGGGGGGACAGGGGGCGCGAACCGGGGAGCTGTTTTTT
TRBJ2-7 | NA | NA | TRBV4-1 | CASSQASDYEQYF | TGTGCCAGCAGCCAGGCTAGCGACTACGAGCAGTACTTC
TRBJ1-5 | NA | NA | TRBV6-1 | CATGFTADQPQHF | TGTGCGACGGGGTTCACCGCGGATCAGCCCCAGCATTTT
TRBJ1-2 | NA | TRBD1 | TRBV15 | CATSGGQGPFEGYTF | TGTGCCACCAGCGGGGGACAGGGGCCTTTCGAGGGCTACACCTTC
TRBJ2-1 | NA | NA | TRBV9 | CASSERPYNEQFF | TGTGCCAGCAGCGAGCGACCCTACAATGAGCAGTTCTTC
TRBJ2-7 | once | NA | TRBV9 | CASSVDTGVDEQYF | TGTGCCAGCAGCGTAGACACGGGGGTCGACGAGCAGTACTTC
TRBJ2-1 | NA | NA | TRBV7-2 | CASSTLAGYNEQFF | TGTGCCAGCAGCACCCTAGCTGGGTACAATGAGCAGTTCTTC
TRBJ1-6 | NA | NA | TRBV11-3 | CASSLQGLENSPLHF | TGTGCCAGCAGCTTACAGGGATTAGAGAATTCACCCCTCCACTTT
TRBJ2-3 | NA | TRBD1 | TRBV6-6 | CASRERQGIDTQYF | TGTGCCAGCAGGGAGAGACAGGGAATAGATACGCAGTATTTT
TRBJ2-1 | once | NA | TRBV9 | CASSVVDSPSYNEQFF | TGTGCCAGCAGCGTAGTAGACTCCCCATCCTACAATGAGCAGTTCTTC
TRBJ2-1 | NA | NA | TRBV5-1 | CASSRDSSPPYNEQFF | TGCGCCAGCAGCCGTGATTCTAGCCCCCCCTACAATGAGCAGTTCTTC
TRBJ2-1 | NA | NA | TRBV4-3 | CASSQDRLAGGLEQFF | TGCGCCAGCAGCCAAGATCGACTAGCCGGGGGCCTTGAGCAGTTCTTC
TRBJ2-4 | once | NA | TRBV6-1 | CASSEPRLSKNIQYF | TGTGCCAGCAGTGAACCTCGGTTGTCCAAAAACATTCAGTACTTC
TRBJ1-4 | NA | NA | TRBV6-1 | CASGQGSTNEKLFF | TGTGCCAGCGGCCAGGGTTCAACTAATGAAAAACTGTTTTTT
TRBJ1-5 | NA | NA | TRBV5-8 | CASSFLGGEGAQPQHF | TGTGCCAGCAGCTTCCTGGGGGGGGAAGGGGCCCAGCCCCAGCATTTT
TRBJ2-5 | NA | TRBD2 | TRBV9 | CASSASMGGEETQYF | TGTGCCAGCAGCGCGAGTATGGGGGGGGAGGAGACCCAGTACTTC